Here is one TCR beta chain with its context. Its specificity is not known. A read error may produce the germline difference seen at one junction end. This sample was taken from a study of tumor and adjacent non-tumor tissue in lung cancer. The wider study: Stage I to III disease affected 9 to 10 men and 5 women aged about 31 to 80. Notes on the study in general: Tumor TCR diversity, when higher, was linked to shorter survival.

The template was RNA from unsorted bulk tissue. More than 3 cm separated this lung sample from the edge of the tumor. Between August and November 2014, newly diagnosed, chemotherapy-naive lung cancer patients underwent thoracic surgery in China. The CDR3 is 13 residues long. Germline CDR1 is SQVTM and CDR2 is ANQGSEA. The library came from three nested PCR rounds adapted from ARM-PCR protocols. TCRdb processed the multiplex PCR reads anew with MiXCR; each CDR3 protein has one entry. This sample has around 60,000 distinct CDR3 sequences; more than 55% occur once, and the top ten carry about 31%. The rearrangement links TRBV29-1 to TRBJ2-1; D uncertain. The sample was distant non-tumor lung tissue. This sequence originates from a man aged 70-80 years with non-small cell lung cancer. The CDR3: CTVEAYLLPGQFF. CDR3 bases: TGCACCGTTGAGGCCTATCTGTTGCCCGGGCAGTTCTTC.